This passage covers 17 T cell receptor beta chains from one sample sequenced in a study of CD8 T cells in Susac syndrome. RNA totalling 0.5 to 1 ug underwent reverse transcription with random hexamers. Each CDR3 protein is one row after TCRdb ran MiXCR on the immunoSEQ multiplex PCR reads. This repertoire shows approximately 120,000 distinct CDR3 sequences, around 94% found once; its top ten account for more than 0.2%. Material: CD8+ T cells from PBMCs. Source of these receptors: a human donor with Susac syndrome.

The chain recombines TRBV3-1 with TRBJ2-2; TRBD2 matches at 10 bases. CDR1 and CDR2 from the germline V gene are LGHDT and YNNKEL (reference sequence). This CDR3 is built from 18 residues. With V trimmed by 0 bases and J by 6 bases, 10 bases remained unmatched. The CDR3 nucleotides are TGTGCCAGCAGCCAAGATCGACGACTAGCGGGCAGTCCCGGGGAGCTGTTTTTT. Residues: CASSQDRRLAGSPGELFF.

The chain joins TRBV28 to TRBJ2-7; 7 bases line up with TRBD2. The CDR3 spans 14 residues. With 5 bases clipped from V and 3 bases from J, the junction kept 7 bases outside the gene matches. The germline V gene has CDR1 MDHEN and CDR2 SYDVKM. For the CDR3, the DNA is TGTGCCAGCAGTCAACTCCGGGACTACTACGAGCAGTACTTC. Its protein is CASSQLRDYYEQYF.

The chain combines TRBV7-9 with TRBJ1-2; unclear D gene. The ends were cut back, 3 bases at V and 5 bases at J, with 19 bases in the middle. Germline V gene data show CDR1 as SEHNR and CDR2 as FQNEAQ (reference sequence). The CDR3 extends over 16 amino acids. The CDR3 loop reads CASSFQPSESMYGYTF. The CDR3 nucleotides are TGTGCCAGCAGCTTCCAACCGTCGGAGTCCATGTATGGCTACACCTTC.

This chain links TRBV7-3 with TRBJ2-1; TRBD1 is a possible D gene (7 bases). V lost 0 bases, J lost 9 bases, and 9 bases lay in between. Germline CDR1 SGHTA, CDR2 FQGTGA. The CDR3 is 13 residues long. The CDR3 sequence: CASSLTQGGEQFF. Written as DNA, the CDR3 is TGTGCCAGCAGCTTAACCCAGGGGGGTGAGCAGTTCTTC.

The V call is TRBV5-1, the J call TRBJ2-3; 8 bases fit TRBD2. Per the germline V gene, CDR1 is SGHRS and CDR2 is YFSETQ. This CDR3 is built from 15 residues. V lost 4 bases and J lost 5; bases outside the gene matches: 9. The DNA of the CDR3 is TGCGCCAGCAGCATTGACCCCGCGGGAGGAGATACGCAGTATTTT. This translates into CASSIDPAGGDTQYF. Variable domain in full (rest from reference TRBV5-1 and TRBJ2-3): KAGVTQTPRYLIKTRGQQVTLSCSPISGHRSVSWYQQTPGQGLQFLFEYFSETQRNKGNFPGRFSGRQFSNSRSEMNVSTLELGDSALYLCASSIDPAGGDTQYFGPGTRLTVL.

The CDR3 nucleotides read TGCAGCGTTGAATCGGAGGTTTCAGGACCTGGGGTCTATGGCTACACCTTC. This sequence encodes CSVESEVSGPGVYGYTF. The V call is TRBV29-1, the J call TRBJ1-2; no firm D call. The CDR3 is 17 residues long. Deletions cut 2 bases from V and 4 bases from J, with 23 bases between. Per the germline V gene, CDR1 is SQVTM and CDR2 is ANQGSEA.

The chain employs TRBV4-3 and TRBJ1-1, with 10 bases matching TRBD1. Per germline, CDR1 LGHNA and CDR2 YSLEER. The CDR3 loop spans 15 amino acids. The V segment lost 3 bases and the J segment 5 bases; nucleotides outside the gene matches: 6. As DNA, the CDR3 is TGCGCCAGCAGCCAGGACAGGGGGGATTGGACTGAAGCTTTCTTT. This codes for CASSQDRGDWTEAFF.

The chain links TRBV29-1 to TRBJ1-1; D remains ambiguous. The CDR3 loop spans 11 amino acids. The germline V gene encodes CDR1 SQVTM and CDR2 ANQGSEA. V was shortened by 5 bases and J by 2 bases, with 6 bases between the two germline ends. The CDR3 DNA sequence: TGCAGCGTTCGCATAAACACTGAAGCTTTCTTT. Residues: CSVRINTEAFF.

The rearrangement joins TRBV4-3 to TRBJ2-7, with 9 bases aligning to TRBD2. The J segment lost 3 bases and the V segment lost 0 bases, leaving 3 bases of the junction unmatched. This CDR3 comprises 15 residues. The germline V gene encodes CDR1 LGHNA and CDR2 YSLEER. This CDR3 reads CASSQDPSGNYEQYF. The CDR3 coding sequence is TGCGCCAGCAGCCAAGATCCTAGCGGGAACTACGAGCAGTACTTC.

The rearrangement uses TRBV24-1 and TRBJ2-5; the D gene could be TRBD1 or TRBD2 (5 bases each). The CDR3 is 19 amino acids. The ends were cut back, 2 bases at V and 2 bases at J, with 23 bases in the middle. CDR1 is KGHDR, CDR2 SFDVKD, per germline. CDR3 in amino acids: CATSDCGWLGADEQETQYF. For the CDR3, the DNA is TGTGCCACCAGTGATTGCGGTTGGCTCGGGGCGGATGAGCAAGAGACCCAGTACTTC.

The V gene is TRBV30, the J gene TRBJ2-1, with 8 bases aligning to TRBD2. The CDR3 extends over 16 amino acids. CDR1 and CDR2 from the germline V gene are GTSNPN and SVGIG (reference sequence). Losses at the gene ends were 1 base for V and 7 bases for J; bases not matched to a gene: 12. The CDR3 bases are TGTGCCTGGAGTGACTCCAGCGGGGGCTGGGGGAATGAGCAGTTCTTC. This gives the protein CAWSDSSGGWGNEQFF.

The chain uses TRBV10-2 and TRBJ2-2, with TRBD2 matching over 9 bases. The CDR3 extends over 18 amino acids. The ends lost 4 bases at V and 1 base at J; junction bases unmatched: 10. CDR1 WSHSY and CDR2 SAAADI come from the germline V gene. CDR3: CASSGRLAVVGNTGELFF. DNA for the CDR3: TGCGCCAGCAGTGGTAGACTAGCGGTAGTGGGGAACACCGGGGAGCTGTTTTTT.

CDR3 loop: CASSLWAGLDPDTQYF. CDR3 in DNA: TGTGCCAGCAGCCTGTGGGCCGGACTAGACCCAGATACGCAGTATTTT. The J gene is TRBJ2-3, the V gene TRBV5-6; 7 bases are a match to TRBD2. The CDR3 covers 16 residues. Germline-derived CDR1 and CDR2 are SGHDT and YYEEEE. With V trimmed by 4 bases and J by 4 bases, 12 bases remained unmatched.

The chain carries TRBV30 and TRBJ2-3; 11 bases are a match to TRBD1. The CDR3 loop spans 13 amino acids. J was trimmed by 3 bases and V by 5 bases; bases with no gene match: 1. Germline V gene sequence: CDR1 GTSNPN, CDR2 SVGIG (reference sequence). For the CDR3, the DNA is TGTGCCTGGCGGGACAGGGGGACAGATACGCAGTATTTT. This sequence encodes CAWRDRGTDTQYF.

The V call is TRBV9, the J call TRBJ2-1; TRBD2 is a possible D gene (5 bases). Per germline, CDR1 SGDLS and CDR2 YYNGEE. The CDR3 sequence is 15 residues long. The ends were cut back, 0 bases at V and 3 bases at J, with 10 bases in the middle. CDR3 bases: TGTGCCAGCAGCGTAGAAGCGGCAGGCTACAATGAGCAGTTCTTC. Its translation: CASSVEAAGYNEQFF. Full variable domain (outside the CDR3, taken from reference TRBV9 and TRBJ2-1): DSGVTQTPKHLITATGQRVTLRCSPRSGDLSVYWYQQSLDQGLQFLIQYYNGEERAKGNILERFSAQQFPDLHSELNLSSLELGDSALYFCASSVEAAGYNEQFFGPGTRLTVL.

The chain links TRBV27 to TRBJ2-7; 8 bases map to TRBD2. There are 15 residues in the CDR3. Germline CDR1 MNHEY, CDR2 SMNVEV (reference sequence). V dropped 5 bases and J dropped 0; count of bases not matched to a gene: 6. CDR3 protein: CASSIGGASSYEQYF. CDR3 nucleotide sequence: TGTGCCAGCAGTATCGGGGGGGCCAGCTCCTACGAGCAGTACTTC.

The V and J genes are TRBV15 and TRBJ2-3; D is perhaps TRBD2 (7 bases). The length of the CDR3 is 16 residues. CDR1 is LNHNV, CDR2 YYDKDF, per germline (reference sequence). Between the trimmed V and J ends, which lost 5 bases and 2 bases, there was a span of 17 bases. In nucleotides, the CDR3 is TGTGCCACCAGCCCAAGAGGGGGGGGATCCACAGATACGCAGTATTTT. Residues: CATSPRGGGSTDTQYF.